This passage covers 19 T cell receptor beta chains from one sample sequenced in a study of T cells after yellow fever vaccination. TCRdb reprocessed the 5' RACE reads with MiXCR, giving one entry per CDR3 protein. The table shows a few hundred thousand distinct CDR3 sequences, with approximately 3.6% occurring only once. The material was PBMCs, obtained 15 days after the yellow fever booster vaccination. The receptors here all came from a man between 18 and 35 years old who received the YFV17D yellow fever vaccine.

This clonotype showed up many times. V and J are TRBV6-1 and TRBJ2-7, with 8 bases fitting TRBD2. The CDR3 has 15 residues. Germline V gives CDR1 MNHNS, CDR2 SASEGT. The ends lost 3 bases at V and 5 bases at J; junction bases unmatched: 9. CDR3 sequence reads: CASSDTGLGSHEQYF. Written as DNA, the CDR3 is TGTGCCAGCAGTGATACGGGACTAGGGTCTCACGAGCAGTACTTC.

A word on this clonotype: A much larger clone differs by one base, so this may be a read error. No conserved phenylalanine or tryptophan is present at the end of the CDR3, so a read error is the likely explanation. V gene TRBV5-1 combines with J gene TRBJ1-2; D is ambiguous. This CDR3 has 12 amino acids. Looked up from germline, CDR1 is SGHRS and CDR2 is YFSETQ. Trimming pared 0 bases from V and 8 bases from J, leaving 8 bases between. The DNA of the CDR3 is TGCGCCAGCAGCTTGGTAGGAAACGGCTACACCTCC. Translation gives CASSLVGNGYTS.

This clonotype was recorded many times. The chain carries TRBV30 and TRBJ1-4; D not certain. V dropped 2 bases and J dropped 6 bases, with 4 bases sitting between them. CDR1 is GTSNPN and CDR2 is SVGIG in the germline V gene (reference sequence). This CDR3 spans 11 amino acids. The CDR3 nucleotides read TGTGCCTGGAGTCAGGATGAAAAACTGTTTTTT. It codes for CAWSQDEKLFF.

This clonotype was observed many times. The CDR3 spells CASSLGTSGTYEQYF. The CDR3 DNA is TGCGCCAGCAGCTTGGGGACTAGCGGCACCTACGAGCAGTACTTC. The chain employs TRBV5-1 and TRBJ2-7; 10 nucleotides agree with TRBD2. Looked up from germline, CDR1 is SGHRS and CDR2 is YFSETQ. With V trimmed by 0 bases and J by 2 bases, 2 bases remained unmatched. The CDR3 loop spans 15 amino acids.

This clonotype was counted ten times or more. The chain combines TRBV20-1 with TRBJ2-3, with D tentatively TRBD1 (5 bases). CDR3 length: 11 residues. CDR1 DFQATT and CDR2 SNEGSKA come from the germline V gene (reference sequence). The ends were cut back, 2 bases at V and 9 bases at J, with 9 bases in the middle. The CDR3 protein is CSARLGHTQYF. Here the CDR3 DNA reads TGCAGTGCTAGATTGGGGCACACGCAGTATTTT.

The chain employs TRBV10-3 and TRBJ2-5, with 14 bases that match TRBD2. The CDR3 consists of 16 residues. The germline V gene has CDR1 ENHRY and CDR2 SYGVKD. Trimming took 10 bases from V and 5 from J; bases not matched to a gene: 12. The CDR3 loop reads CATATWTSGGPETQYF. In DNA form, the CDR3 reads TGTGCCACCGCGACCTGGACTAGCGGGGGGCCGGAGACCCAGTACTTC.

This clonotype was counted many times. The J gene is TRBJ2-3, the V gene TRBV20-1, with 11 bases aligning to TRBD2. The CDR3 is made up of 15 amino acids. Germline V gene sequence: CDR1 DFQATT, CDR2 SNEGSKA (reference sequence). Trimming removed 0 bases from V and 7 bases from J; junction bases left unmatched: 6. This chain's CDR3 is CSARESTSGGNTQYF. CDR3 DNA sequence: TGCAGTGCTAGAGAGAGCACTAGCGGGGGAAATACGCAGTATTTT.

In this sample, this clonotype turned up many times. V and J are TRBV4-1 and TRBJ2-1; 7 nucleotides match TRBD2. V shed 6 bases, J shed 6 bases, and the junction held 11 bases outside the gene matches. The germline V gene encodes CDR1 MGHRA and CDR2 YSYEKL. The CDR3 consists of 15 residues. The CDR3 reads CASRHGRGGFNEQFF. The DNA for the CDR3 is TGCGCCAGCAGACATGGACGGGGAGGGTTCAATGAGCAGTTCTTC.

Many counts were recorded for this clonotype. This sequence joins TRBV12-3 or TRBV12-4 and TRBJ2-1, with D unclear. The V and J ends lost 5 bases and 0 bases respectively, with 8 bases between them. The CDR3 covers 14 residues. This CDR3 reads CASSEASSYNEQFF. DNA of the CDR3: TGTGCCAGCAGTGAGGCTAGCTCCTACAATGAGCAGTTCTTC.

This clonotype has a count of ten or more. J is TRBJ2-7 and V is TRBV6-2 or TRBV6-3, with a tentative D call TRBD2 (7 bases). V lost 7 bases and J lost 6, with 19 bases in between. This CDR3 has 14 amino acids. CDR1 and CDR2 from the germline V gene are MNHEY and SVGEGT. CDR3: CASKRGIRGSEQYF. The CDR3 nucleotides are TGTGCCAGCAAGCGGGGTATAAGGGGGTCCGAGCAGTACTTC.

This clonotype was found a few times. CDR3 sequence reads: CSASDSDQPQHF. CDR3 in DNA: TGCAGCGCATCAGACTCGGATCAGCCCCAGCATTTT. V and J are TRBV29-1 and TRBJ1-5, with unresolved D. V lost 7 bases to trimming and J lost 5 bases, with 12 bases between them. This CDR3 has 12 amino acids. The germline V gene encodes CDR1 SQVTM and CDR2 ANQGSEA.

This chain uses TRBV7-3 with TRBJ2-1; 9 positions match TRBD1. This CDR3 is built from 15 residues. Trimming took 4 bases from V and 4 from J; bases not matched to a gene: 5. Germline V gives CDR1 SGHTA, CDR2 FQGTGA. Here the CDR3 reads CASSSGQGDYNEQFF. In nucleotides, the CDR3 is TGTGCCAGCAGCTCGGGACAGGGAGATTACAATGAGCAGTTCTTC.

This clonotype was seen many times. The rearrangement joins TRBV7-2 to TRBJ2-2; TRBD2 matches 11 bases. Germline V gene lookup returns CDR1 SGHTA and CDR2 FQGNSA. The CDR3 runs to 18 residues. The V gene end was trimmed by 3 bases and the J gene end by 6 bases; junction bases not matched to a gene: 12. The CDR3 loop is CASSFSTSGAFGSGELFF. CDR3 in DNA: TGTGCCAGCAGCTTCTCGACTAGCGGGGCTTTTGGGTCCGGGGAGCTGTTTTTT.

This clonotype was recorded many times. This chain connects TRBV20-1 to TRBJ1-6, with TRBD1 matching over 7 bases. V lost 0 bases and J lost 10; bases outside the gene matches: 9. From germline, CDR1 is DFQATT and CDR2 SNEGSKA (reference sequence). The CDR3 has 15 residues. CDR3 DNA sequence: TGCAGTGCTAGAGATGCGAGACAGGGTCGATCACCCCTCCACTTT. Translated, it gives CSARDARQGRSPLHF.

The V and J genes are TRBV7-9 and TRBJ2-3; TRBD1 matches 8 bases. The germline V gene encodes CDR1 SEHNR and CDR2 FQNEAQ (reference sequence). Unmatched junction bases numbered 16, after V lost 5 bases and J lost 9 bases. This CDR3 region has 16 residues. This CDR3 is CASSPTGGTKQWTQYF. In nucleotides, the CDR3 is TGTGCCAGCAGCCCCACAGGGGGAACGAAGCAGTGGACGCAGTATTTT.

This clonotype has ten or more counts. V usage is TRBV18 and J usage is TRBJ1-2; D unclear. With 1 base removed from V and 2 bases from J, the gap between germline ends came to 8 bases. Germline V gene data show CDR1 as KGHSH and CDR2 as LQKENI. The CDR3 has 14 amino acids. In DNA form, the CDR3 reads TGTGCCAGCTCACCACGGTCAGAAAACTATGGCTACACCTTC. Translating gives CASSPRSENYGYTF.

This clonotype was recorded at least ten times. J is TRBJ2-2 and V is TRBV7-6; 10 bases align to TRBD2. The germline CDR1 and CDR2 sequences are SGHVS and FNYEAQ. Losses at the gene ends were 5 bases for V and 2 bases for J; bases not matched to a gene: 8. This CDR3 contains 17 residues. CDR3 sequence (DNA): TGTGCCAGCAGCCCGATACCTAGCGGGGGAAACACCGGGGAGCTGTTTTTT. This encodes CASSPIPSGGNTGELFF.

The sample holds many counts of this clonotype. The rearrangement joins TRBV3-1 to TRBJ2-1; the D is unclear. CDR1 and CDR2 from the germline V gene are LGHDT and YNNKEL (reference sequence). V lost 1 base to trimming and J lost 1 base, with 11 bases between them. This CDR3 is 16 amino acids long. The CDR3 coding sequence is TGTGCCAGCAGCCAAGGCCTCCAACCTTCCTACAATGAGCAGTTCTTC. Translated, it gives CASSQGLQPSYNEQFF.

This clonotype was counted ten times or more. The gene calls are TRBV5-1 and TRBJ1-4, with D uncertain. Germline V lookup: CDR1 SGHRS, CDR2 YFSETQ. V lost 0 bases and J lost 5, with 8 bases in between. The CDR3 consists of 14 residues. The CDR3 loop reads CASSLGTVNEKLFF. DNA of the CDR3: TGCGCCAGCAGCTTGGGGACCGTCAATGAAAAACTGTTTTTT.